This is a list of T cell receptor beta chains from one sample in a study of blood T cells in healthy people across ages. A single record per CDR3 protein comes from TCRdb applying MiXCR to the 5' RACE reads. The sample includes 1 million or so distinct CDR3 sequences, 40% to 50% of them seen just once. The sequencing input was blood. The receptors were sampled from a woman in her sixties in good health. Each CDR3 is given with its conserved first and last residue. A D gene is named only where the DNA matches it firmly. Clone size appears in some rows only: once, few, many, or a class for an expanded clone.

j_call	clone_size	v_call	d_call	cdr3_aa	cdr3_nt
TRBJ2-3	-	TRBV15	-	CATTDAPSTDTQYF	TGTGCCACTACCGATGCCCCTAGCACAGATACGCAGTATTTT
TRBJ2-1	few	TRBV27	TRBD2	CASSPHGTKTNEQFF	TGTGCCAGCAGTCCCCACGGGACTAAAACGAATGAGCAGTTCTTC
TRBJ2-3	-	TRBV11-2	TRBD2	CASSLVPLGLAGRSWSTDTQYF	TGTGCCAGCAGCTTAGTCCCATTGGGACTAGCGGGCCGCAGTTGGAGTACAGATACGCAGTATTTT
TRBJ1-2	-	TRBV9	TRBD1	CASSAGDRVSYGYTF	TGTGCCAGCAGCGCGGGGGACAGGGTTTCCTATGGCTACACCTTC
TRBJ2-7	-	TRBV29-1	-	CSVLDLYEQYF	TGCAGCGTTTTGGACTTGTACGAGCAGTACTTC
TRBJ2-3	-	TRBV9	TRBD2	CASSVEEGTSGSTDTQYF	TGTGCCAGCAGCGTAGAGGAGGGGACTAGCGGAAGCACAGATACGCAGTATTTT
TRBJ2-7	few	TRBV20-1	TRBD2	CSARDPAGDAYEQYF	TGCAGTGCTAGAGATCCAGCGGGAGACGCTTACGAGCAGTACTTC
TRBJ1-1	-	TRBV10-3	-	CAISEGRGTEAFF	TGTGCCATCAGTGAGGGCAGGGGCACTGAAGCTTTCTTT
TRBJ2-7	-	TRBV7-9	-	CASSATGRLWEQYF	TGTGCCAGCAGCGCCACGGGCAGGTTATGGGAGCAGTACTTC
TRBJ2-1	-	TRBV20-1	TRBD2	CSARGAGAPINEQFF	TGCAGTGCTAGAGGAGCGGGAGCCCCGATCAATGAGCAGTTCTTC